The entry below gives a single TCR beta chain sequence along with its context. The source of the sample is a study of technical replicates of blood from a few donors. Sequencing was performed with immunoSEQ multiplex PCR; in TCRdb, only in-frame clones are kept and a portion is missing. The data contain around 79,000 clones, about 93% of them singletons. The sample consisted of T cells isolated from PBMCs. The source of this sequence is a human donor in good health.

The CDR3 bases are TGTGCCAGCAGCTTGTTAGCGGGCGTTGCAGATACGCAGTATTTT. Protein: CASSLLAGVADTQYF. The chain carries TRBV7-2 and TRBJ2-3; TRBD2 matches at 7 bases. The germline gives CDR1 SGHTA, CDR2 FQGNSA. CDR3 size: 15 residues. Unmatched junction bases numbered 7, after V lost 3 bases and J lost 4 bases. Full variable domain (remainder filled in from reference TRBV7-2 and TRBJ2-3): GAGVSQSPSNKVTEKGKDVELRCDPISGHTALYWYRQSLGQGLEFLIYFQGNSAPDKSGLPSDRFSAERTGGSVSTLTIQRTQQEDSAVYLCASSLLAGVADTQYFGPGTRLTVL.